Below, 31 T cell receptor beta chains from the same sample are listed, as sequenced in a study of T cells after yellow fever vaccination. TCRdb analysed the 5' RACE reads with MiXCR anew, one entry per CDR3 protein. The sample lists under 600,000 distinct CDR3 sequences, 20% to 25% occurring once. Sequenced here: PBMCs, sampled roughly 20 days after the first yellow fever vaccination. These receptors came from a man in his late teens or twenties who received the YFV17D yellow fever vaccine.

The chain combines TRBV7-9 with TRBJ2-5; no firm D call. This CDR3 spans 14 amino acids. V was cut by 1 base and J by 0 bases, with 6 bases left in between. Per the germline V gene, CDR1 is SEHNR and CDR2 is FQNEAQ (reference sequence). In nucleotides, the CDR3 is TGTGCCAGCAGCTTAGAGAGGTACCAAGAGACCCAGTACTTC. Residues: CASSLERYQETQYF.

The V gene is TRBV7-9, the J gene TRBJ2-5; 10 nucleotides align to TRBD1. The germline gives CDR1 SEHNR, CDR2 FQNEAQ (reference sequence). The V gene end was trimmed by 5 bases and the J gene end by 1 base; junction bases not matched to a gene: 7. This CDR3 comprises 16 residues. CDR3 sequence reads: CASSPRQGAAQETQYF. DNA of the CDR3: TGTGCCAGCAGCCCTCGACAGGGGGCCGCCCAAGAGACCCAGTACTTC.

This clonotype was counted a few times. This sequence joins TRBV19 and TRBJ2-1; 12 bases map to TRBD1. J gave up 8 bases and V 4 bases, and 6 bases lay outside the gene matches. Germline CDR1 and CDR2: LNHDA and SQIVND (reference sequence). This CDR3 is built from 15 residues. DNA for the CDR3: TGTGCCAGTAGTAACCGGGACAGGGGGCTTCATGAGCAGTTCTTC. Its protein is CASSNRDRGLHEQFF. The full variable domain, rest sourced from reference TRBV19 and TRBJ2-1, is DGGITQSPKYLFRKEGQNVTLSCEQNLNHDAMYWYRQDPGQGLRLIYYSQIVNDFQKGDIAEGYSVSREKKESFPLTVTSAQKNPTAFYLCASSNRDRGLHEQFFGPGTRLTVL.

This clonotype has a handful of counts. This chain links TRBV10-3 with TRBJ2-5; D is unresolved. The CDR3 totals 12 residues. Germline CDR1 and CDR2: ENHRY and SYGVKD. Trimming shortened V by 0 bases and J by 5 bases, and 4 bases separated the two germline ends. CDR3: CAISESSETQYF. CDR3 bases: TGTGCCATCAGTGAGTCATCGGAGACCCAGTACTTC.

The CDR3: CASLFGTGATYNEQFF. The CDR3 coding sequence is TGTGCCAGCCTTTTTGGGACAGGGGCGACCTACAATGAGCAGTTCTTC. The rearrangement uses TRBV6-4 and TRBJ2-1, with 10 bases identical to TRBD1. Per germline, CDR1 MRHNA and CDR2 SNTAGT. The CDR3 extends over 16 amino acids. Losses at the gene ends were 8 bases for V and 2 bases for J; bases not matched to a gene: 9.

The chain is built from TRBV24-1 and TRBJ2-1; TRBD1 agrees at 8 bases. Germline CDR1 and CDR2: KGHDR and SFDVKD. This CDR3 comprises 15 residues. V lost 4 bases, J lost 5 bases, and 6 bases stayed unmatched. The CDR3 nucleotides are TGTGCCACCAGTGAGCCCGGGACAGGCCACAATGAGCAGTTCTTC. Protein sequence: CATSEPGTGHNEQFF.

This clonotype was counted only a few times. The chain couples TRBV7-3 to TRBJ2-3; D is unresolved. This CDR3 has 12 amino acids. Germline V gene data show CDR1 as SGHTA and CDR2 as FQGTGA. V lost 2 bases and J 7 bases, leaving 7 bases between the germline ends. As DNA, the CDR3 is TGTGCCAGCAGCTTAGGTACCAATACGCAGTATTTT. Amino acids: CASSLGTNTQYF.

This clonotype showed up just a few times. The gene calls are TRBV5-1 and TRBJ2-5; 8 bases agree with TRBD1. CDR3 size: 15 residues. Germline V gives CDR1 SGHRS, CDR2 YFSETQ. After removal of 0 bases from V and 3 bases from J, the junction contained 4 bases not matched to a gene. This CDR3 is CASSLGYRGEETQYF. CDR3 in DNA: TGCGCCAGCAGCTTGGGCTACAGGGGGGAAGAGACCCAGTACTTC.

DNA for the CDR3: TGTGCCAGCAGCGCCGCGCGGGTCGGGGAGCAGTACTTC. Translated: CASSAARVGEQYF. The chain combines TRBV4-2 with TRBJ2-7; D perhaps matches TRBD2 (5 bases). The CDR3 has 13 residues. The V end lost 5 bases, the J end lost 7 bases, and 15 bases lay between the germline ends. CDR1 and CDR2 from the germline V gene are LGHNA and YNFKEQ.

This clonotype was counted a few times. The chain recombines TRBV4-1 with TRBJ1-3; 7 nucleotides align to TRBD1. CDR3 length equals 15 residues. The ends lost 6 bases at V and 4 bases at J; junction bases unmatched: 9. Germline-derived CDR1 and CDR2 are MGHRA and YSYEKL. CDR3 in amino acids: CASRLGQLSGNTIYF. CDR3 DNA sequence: TGCGCCAGCAGGCTGGGACAGCTCTCCGGAAACACCATATATTTT.

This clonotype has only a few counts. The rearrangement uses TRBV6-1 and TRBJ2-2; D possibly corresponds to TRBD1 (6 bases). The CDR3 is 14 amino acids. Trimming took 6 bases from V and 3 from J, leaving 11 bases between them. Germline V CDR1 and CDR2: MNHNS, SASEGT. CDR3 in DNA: TGTGCCAGCAGCTCCGACAGGTACACCGGGGAGCTGTTTTTT. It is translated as CASSSDRYTGELFF.

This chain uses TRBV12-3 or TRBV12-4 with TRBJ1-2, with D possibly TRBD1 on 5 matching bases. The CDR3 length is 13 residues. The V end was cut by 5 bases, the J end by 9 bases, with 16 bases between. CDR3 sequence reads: CASSRQGSWRYTF. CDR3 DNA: TGTGCCAGCAGTAGGCAGGGCTCATGGCGCTACACCTTC.

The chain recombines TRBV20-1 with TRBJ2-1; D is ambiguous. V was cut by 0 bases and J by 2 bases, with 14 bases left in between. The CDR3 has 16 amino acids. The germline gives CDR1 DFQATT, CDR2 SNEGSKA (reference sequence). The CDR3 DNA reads TGCAGTGCTAGAGATTCGCACCGAAGAACCTACAATGAGCAGTTCTTC. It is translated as CSARDSHRRTYNEQFF.

CDR3 sequence reads: CASSLSGQGPYSPLHF. Here the CDR3 DNA reads TGCGCCAGCAGCTTGTCGGGACAGGGGCCTTATTCACCCCTCCACTTT. The rearrangement uses TRBV5-1 and TRBJ1-6; 10 nucleotides line up with TRBD1. V was pared by 1 base and J by 8 bases, with 6 bases of the junction left unmatched. The CDR3 has 16 residues. Germline lookup yields CDR1 SGHRS and CDR2 YFSETQ.

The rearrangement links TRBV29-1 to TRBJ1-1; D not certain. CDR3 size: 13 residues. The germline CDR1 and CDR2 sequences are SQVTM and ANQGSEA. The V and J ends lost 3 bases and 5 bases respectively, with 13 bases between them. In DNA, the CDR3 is TGCAGCGTTGACCAAGTCGTAGGTACTGAAGCTTTCTTT. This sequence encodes CSVDQVVGTEAFF.

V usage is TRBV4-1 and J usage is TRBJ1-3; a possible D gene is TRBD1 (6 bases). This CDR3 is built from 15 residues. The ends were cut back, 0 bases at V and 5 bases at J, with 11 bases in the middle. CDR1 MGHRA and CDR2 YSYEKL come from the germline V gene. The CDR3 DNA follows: TGCGCCAGCAGCCAAGATCCGCAGGGGAGAAACACCATATATTTT. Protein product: CASSQDPQGRNTIYF.

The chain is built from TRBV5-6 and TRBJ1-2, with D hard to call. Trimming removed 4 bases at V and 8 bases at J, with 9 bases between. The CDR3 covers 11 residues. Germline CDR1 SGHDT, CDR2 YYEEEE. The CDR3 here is CASSDDGGYTF. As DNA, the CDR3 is TGTGCCAGCAGCGACGACGGAGGCTACACCTTC.

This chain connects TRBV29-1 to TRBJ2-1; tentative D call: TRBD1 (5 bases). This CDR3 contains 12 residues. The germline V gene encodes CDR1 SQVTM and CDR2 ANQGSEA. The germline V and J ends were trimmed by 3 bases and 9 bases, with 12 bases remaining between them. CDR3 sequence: CSVEGRVGEQFF. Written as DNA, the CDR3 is TGCAGCGTTGAGGGCAGGGTGGGTGAGCAGTTCTTC.

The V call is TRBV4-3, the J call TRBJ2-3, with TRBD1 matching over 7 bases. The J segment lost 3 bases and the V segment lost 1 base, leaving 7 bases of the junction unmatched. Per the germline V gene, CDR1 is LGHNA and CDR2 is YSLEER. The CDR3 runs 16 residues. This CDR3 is CASSQGSTGETDTQYF. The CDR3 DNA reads TGCGCCAGCAGCCAAGGTTCTACAGGGGAAACAGATACGCAGTATTTT.

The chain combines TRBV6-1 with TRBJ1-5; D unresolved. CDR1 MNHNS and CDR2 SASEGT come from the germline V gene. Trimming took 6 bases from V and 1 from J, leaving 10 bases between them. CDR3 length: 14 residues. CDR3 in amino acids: CASRKRLSNQPQHF. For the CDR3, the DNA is TGTGCCAGCAGGAAACGGTTGAGCAATCAGCCCCAGCATTTT.

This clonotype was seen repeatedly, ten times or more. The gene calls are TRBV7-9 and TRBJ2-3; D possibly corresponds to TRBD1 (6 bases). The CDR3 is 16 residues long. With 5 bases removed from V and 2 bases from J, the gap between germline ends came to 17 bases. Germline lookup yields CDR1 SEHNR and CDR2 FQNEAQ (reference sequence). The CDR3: CASSRGGHRNTDTQYF. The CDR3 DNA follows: TGTGCCAGCAGCCGAGGGGGTCACAGAAACACAGATACGCAGTATTTT.

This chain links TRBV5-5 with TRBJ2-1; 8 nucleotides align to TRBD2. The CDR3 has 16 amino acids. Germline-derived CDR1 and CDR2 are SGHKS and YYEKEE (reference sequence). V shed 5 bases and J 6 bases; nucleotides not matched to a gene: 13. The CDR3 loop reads CASSLSRGGSGNEQFF. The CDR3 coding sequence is TGTGCCAGCAGTCTCTCTCGCGGGGGGAGCGGCAATGAGCAGTTCTTC. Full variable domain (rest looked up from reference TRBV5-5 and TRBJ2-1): DAGVTQSPTHLIKTRGQQVTLRCSPISGHKSVSWYQQVLGQGPQFIFQYYEKEERGRGNFPDRFSARQFPNYSSELNVNALLLGDSALYLCASSLSRGGSGNEQFFGPGTRLTVL.

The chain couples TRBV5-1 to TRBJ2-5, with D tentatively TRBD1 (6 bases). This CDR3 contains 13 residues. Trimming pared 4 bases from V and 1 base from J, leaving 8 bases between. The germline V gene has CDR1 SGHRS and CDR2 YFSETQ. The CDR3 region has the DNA TGCGCCAGCAGCAGACAGGTCCAAGAGACCCAGTACTTC. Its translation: CASSRQVQETQYF.

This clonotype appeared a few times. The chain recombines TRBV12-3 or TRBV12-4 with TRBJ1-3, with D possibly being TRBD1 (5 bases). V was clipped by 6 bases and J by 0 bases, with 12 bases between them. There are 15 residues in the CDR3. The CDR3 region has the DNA TGTGCCAGCAGCCTGTGGGGGTTCTCTGGAAACACCATATATTTT. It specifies CASSLWGFSGNTIYF.

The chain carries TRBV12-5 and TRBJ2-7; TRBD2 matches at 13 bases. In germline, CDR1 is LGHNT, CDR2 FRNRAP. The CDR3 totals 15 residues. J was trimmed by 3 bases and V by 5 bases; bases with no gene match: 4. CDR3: CASGPWTSGSYEQYF. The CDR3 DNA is TGTGCTAGTGGTCCCTGGACTAGCGGGAGCTACGAGCAGTACTTC.

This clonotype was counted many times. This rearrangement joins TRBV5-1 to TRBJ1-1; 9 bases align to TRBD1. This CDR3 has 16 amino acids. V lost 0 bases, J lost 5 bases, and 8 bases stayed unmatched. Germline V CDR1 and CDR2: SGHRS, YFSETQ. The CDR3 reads CASSLGAQGAGTEAFF. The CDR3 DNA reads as TGCGCCAGCAGCTTGGGGGCACAGGGGGCAGGTACTGAAGCTTTCTTT.

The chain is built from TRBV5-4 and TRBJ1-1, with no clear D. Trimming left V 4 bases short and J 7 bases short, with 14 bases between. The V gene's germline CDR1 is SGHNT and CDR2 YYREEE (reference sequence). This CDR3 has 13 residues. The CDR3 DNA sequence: TGTGCCAGCAGCCCTGGCCTCGTCTGTGAAGCTTTCTTT. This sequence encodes CASSPGLVCEAFF.

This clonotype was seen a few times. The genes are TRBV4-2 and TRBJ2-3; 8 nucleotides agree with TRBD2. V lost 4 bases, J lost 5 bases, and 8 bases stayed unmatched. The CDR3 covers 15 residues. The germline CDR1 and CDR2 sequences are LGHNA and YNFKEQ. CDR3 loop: CASSLSGERGDTQYF. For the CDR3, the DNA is TGTGCCAGCAGCCTTAGCGGGGAGAGGGGAGATACGCAGTATTTT.

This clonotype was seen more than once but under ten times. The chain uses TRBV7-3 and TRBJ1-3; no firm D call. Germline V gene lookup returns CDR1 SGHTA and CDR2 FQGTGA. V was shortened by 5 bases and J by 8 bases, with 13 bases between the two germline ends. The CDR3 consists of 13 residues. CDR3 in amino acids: CASSPKVQDTIYF. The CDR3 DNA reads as TGTGCCAGCAGCCCCAAGGTTCAGGACACCATATATTTT.

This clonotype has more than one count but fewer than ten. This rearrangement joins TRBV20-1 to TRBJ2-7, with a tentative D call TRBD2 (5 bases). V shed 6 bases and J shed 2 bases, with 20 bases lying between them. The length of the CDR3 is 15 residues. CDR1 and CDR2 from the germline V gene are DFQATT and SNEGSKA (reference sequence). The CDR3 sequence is CSANPRGMGTYEQYF. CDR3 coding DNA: TGCAGTGCGAACCCCAGAGGGATGGGGACCTACGAGCAGTACTTC.

CDR3 sequence (DNA): TGTGCCAGCAGCTTATACGCAGGGAGGGTCAATCAGCCCCAGCATTTT. Amino acids: CASSLYAGRVNQPQHF. The chain employs TRBV7-9 and TRBJ1-5, with D perhaps matching TRBD1 (5 bases). The germline V and J ends were trimmed by 2 bases and 3 bases, with 14 bases remaining between them. The CDR3 has 16 amino acids. Germline loops: CDR1 SEHNR, CDR2 FQNEAQ (reference sequence).